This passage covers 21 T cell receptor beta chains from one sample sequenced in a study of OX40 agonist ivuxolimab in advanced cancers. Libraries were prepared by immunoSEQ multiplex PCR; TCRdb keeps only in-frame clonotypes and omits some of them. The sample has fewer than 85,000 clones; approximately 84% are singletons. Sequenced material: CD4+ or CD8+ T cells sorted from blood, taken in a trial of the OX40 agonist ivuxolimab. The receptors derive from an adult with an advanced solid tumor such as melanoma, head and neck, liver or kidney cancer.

CDR3 region: CASTRDRGTNEKLFF. The CDR3 DNA reads as TGTGCCAGCACCAGGGACAGGGGGACTAATGAAAAACTGTTTTTT. The chain carries TRBV2 and TRBJ1-4, with 11 bases lining up with TRBD1. Unmatched junction bases numbered 3, after V lost 7 bases and J lost 2 bases. Germline V gene sequence: CDR1 SNHLY, CDR2 FYNNEI. The CDR3 runs to 15 residues.

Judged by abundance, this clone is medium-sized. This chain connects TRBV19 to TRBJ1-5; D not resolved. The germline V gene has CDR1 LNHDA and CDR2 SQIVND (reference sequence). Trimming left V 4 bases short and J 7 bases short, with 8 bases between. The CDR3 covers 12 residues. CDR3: CASSTKRQPQHF. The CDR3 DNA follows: TGTGCCAGTAGTACGAAAAGACAGCCCCAGCATTTT.

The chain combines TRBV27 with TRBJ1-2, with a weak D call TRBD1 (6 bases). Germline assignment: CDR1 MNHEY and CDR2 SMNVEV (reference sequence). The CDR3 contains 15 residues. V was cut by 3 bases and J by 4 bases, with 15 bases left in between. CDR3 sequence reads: CASSFLPSTGYGYTF. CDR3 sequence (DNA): TGTGCCAGCAGTTTTCTTCCTTCGACAGGCTATGGCTACACCTTC.

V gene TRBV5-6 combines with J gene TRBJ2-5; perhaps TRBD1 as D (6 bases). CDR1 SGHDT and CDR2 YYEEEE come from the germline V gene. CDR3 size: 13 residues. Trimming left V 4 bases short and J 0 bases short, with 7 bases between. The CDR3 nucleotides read TGTGCCAGCAGCCGGACAGACCAAGAGACCCAGTACTTC. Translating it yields CASSRTDQETQYF.

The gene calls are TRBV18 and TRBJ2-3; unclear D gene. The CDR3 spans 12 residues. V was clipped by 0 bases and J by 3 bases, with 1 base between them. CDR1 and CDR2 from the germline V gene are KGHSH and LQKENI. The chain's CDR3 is CASSPPTDTQYF. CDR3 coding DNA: TGTGCCAGCTCACCACCTACAGATACGCAGTATTTT.

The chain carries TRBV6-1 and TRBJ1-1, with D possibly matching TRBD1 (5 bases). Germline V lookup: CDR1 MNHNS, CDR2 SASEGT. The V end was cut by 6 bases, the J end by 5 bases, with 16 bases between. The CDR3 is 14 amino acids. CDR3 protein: CASRPQGGGTEAFF. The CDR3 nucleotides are TGTGCCAGCAGACCACAAGGTGGGGGGACTGAAGCTTTCTTT.

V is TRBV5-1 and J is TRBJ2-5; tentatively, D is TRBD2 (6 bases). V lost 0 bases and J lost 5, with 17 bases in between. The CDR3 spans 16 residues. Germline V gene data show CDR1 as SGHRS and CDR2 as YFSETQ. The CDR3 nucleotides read TGCGCCAGCAGCTTGGAAGGCCAGGGAGGTTACGAGACCCAGTACTTC. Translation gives CASSLEGQGGYETQYF.

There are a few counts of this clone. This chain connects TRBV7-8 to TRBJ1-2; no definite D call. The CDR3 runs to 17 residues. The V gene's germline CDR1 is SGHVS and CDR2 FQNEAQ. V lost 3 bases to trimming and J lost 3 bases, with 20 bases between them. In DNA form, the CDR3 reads TGTGCCAGCAGCTTTGAATCCCGAAGACTTCTGCACTATGGCTACACCTTC. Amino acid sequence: CASSFESRRLLHYGYTF.

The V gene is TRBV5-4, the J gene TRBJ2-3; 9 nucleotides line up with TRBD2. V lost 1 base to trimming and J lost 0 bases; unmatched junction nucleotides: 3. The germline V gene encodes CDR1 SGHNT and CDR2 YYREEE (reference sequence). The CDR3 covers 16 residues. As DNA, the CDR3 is TGTGCCAGCAGCTTGAGGCTAGCGGGGAGCACAGATACGCAGTATTTT. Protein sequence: CASSLRLAGSTDTQYF.

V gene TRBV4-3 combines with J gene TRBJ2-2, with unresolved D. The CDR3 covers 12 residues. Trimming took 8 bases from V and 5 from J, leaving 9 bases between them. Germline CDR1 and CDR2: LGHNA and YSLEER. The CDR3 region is CASSPRTGELFF. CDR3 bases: TGCGCCAGCTCACCCCGGACCGGGGAGCTGTTTTTT.

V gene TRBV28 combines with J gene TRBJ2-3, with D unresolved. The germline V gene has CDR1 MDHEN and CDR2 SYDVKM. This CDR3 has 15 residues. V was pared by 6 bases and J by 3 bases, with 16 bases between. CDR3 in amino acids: CASSPFAFWTDTQYF. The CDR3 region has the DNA TGTGCCAGCAGCCCGTTTGCGTTTTGGACAGATACGCAGTATTTT.

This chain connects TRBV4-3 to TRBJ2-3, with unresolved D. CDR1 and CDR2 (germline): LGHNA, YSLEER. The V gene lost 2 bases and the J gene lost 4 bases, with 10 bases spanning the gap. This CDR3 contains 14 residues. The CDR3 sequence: CASSQFLMPDTQYF. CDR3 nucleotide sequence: TGCGCCAGCAGCCAATTCCTCATGCCAGATACGCAGTATTTT.

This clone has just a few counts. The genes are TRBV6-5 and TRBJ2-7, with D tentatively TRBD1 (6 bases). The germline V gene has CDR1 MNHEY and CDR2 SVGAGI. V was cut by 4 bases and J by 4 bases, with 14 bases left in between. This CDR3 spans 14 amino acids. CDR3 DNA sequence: TGTGCCAGCAGTTTCCAGGGGACGCTATACGAGCAGTACTTC. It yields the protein CASSFQGTLYEQYF.

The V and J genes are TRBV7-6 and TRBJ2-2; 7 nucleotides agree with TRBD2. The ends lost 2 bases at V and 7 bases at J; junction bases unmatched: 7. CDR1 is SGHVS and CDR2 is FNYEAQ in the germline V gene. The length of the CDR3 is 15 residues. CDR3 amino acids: CASSLRGLNHGELFF. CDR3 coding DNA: TGTGCCAGCAGCTTAAGGGGACTAAATCACGGGGAGCTGTTTTTT.

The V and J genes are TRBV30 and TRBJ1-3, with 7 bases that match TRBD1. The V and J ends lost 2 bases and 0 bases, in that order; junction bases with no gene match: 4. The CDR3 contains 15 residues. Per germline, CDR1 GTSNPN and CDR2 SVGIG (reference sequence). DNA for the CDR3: TGTGCCTGGAGTTTGGCAGGGGGCTCTGGAAACACCATATATTTT. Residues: CAWSLAGGSGNTIYF.

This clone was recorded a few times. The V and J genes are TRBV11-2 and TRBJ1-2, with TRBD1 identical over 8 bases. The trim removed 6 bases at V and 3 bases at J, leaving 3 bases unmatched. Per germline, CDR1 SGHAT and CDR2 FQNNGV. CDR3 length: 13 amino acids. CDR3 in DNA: TGTGCCAGCAGTCCACAGGGGGACTATGGCTACACCTTC. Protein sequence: CASSPQGDYGYTF.

CDR3 DNA sequence: TGTGCCAGCAGTCTTTTCCTGAGGGGACAGGCCCGTAGCAATCAGCCCCAGCATTTT. Its protein is CASSLFLRGQARSNQPQHF. This rearrangement joins TRBV28 to TRBJ1-5; 8 nucleotides line up with TRBD1. Germline CDR1 MDHEN, CDR2 SYDVKM. There are 19 residues in the CDR3. V gave up 5 bases and J gave up 0 bases; unmatched junction bases: 15.

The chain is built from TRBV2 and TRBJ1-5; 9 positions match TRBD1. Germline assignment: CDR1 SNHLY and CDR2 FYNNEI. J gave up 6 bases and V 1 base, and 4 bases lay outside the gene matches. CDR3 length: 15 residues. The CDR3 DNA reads TGTGCCAGCAGTGAAGACAGGGGGCGAGGTCAGCCCCAGCATTTT. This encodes CASSEDRGRGQPQHF.

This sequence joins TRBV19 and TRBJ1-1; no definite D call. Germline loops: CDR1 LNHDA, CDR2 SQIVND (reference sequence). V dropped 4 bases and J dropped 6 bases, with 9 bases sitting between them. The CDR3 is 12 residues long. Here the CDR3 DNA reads TGTGCCAGTAGTACCCTAAAGGCTGAAGCTTTCTTT. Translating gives CASSTLKAEAFF.

The CDR3 spells CASSVVGGGVGTEAFF. The DNA of the CDR3 is TGTGCCAGCAGCGTAGTGGGAGGGGGGGTTGGAACTGAAGCTTTCTTT. The V call is TRBV9, the J call TRBJ1-1, with TRBD1 as a possible D gene (6 bases). This CDR3 has 16 residues. CDR1 SGDLS and CDR2 YYNGEE come from the germline V gene. Trimming stripped 0 bases from V and 5 bases from J, with 17 bases between. Full variable domain (rest looked up from reference TRBV9 and TRBJ1-1): DSGVTQTPKHLITATGQRVTLRCSPRSGDLSVYWYQQSLDQGLQFLIQYYNGEERAKGNILERFSAQQFPDLHSELNLSSLELGDSALYFCASSVVGGGVGTEAFFGQGTRLTVV.

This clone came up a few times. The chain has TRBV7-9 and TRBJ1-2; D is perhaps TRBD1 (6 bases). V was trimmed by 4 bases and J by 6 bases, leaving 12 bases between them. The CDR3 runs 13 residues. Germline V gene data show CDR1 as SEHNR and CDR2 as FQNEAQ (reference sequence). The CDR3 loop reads CASSYGQLDGYTF. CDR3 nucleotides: TGTGCCAGCAGCTACGGACAGCTGGATGGCTACACCTTC.